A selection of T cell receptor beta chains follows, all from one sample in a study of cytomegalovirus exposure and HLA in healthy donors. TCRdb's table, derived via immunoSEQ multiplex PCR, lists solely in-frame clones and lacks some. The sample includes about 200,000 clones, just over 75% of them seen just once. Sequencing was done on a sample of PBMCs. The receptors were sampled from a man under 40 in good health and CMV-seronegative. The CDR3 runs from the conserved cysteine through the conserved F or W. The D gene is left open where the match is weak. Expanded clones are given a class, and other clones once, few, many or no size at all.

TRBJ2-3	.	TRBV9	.	CASSVGADTQYF	TGTGCCAGCAGCGTAGGCGCAGATACGCAGTATTTT
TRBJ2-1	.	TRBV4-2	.	CASSQDIQRSTYNEQFF	TGTGCCAGCAGCCAAGATATCCAGCGATCGACTTACAATGAGCAGTTCTTC
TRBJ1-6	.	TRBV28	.	CASRGVLGGALSHNSPLHF	TGTGCCAGCAGGGGGGTTTTGGGGGGGGCCCTTTCACATAATTCACCCCTCCACTTT
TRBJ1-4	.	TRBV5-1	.	CASSLFSPRTVDEKLFF	TGCGCCAGCAGCTTGTTCAGCCCCAGGACAGTAGACGAAAAACTGTTTTTT
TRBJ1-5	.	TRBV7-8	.	CASSSRTVYSNQPQHF	TGTGCCAGCAGCTCAAGGACAGTTTATAGCAATCAGCCCCAGCATTTT
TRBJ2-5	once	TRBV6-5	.	CASSYSSDRQETQYF	TGTGCCAGCAGTTATTCCTCCGACAGGCAAGAGACCCAGTACTTC
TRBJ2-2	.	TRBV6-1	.	CASTAGQTGELFF	TGTGCCAGCACGGCAGGGCAGACCGGGGAGCTGTTTTTT
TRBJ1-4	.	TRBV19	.	CASSIAGATNEKLFF	TGTGCCAGTAGTATAGCGGGAGCAACTAATGAAAAACTGTTTTTT
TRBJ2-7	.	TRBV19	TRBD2	CASSAGAWREFPYEQYF	TGTGCCAGTAGTGCCGGGGCATGGCGGGAGTTTCCCTACGAGCAGTACTTC
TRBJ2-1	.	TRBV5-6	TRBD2	CASSLKISGVYNEQFF	TGTGCCAGCAGCTTGAAAATTAGCGGGGTCTACAATGAGCAGTTCTTC
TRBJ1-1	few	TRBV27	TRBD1	CASSLGSGGLTTEAFF	TGTGCCAGCAGTTTAGGGTCAGGGGGTTTGACCACTGAAGCTTTCTTT
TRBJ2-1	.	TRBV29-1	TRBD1	CSVEGDSPYDEQFF	TGCAGCGTTGAAGGGGACAGCCCCTACGATGAGCAGTTCTTC
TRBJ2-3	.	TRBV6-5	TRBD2	CATRLAVSTDTQYF	TGTGCCACCCGACTAGCAGTTAGCACAGATACGCAGTATTTT
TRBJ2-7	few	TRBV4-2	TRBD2	CASSQVLTSVQYF	TGTGCCAGCAGCCAAGTTTTAACTAGCGTACAGTACTTC
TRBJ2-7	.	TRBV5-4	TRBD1	CASSFQDRAYEQYF	TGTGCCAGCAGCTTTCAGGACAGGGCGTACGAGCAGTACTTC
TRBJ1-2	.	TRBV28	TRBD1	CASSLNGQGYGYTF	TGTGCCAGCAGTTTAAATGGACAGGGGTACGGCTACACCTTC
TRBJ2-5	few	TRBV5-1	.	CASSLGGSSETQYF	TGCGCCAGCAGCTTGGGCGGTTCGTCCGAGACCCAGTACTTC
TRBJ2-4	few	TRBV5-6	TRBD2	CASSPRTSGLAKNIQYF	TGTGCCAGCAGCCCGCGGACTAGCGGGCTAGCCAAAAACATTCAGTACTTC
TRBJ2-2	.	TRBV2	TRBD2	CASPVAGKFGTGELFF	TGTGCCAGTCCGGTAGCGGGAAAGTTCGGCACCGGGGAGCTGTTTTTT
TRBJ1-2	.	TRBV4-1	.	CASSQPQRRNYGYTF	TGCGCCAGCAGCCAACCTCAGCGCCGTAACTATGGCTACACCTTC
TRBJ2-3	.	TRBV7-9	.	CASSTEGGDTQYF	TGTGCCAGCAGCACGGAGGGGGGGGATACGCAGTATTTT
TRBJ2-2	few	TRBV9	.	CASSGVEGPTGELFF	TGTGCCAGCAGCGGGGTGGAGGGACCCACCGGGGAGCTGTTTTTT